This T cell receptor beta chain stems from a study of circulating CD8 cells and anti-PD-1 response in melanoma. Findings of the study overall: At M1, fewer than 8% of TRB clonotypes appeared in multiple subsets.

From live CD3+CD8+TCRalphabeta+ cells, four PD-1 and/or TIGIT subsets were sorted. Each library started from approximately 15 ng of total RNA using the QIAseq Immune Repertoire TCR panel. MiXCR, applied by TCRdb to the reads, yields one record per CDR3 protein. The sample holds about 600 distinct CDR3 sequences; about 7.3% are singletons and the top ten take under 30%. This clonotype is medium-sized by share. Its antigen is still unknown. Germline CDR1 reads MNHEY; CDR2 reads SVGEGT. Trimming removed 0 bases from V and 8 bases from J; junction bases left unmatched: 8. The CDR3 has 17 residues. The J gene is TRBJ2-1, the V gene TRBV6-2 or TRBV6-3, with 12 positions matching TRBD2. Sequenced here: CD8+ T cells from PBMCs, sampled at baseline or after one month of anti-PD-1 therapy (not recorded which). The source of this sequence is a human donor with melanoma. Written as DNA, the CDR3 is TGTGCCAGCAGTTACTCCGAGCTAGCGGGGGGGCCCCATGAGCAGTTCTTC. It specifies CASSYSELAGGPHEQFF.